This T cell receptor (beta chain) was profiled in a study of T-cell memory formation after mild COVID-19. Across the whole study: Among the donors, TCR clusters were largely specific to each donor.

Trimming removed 6 bases from V and 2 bases from J; junction bases left unmatched: 10. The CDR3 consists of 15 residues. Germline V CDR1 and CDR2: LGHNT, FRNRAP. TCRdb processed the 5' RACE reads anew with MiXCR; each CDR3 protein has one entry. The sample carries 250,000 to 400,000 distinct CDR3 sequences, 13% to 15% recorded once. The chain carries TRBV12-5 and TRBJ2-7; 7 bases agree with TRBD1. This TCR derives from a man in his late teens or twenties who had mild COVID-19 (a few samples of this study predate the infection). Cell type and time point are not known. Sequencing used PBMCs or a T cell subset sorted from them (not recorded which). CDR3 sequence (DNA): TGTGCTAGTGGACCTCGGGACAGCGGTGCCTACGAGCAGTACTTC. Its translation: CASGPRDSGAYEQYF.